One sample yielded the 20 T cell receptor beta chains listed below, sequenced in a study of OX40 agonist ivuxolimab in advanced cancers. TCRdb's table, derived via immunoSEQ multiplex PCR, lists solely in-frame clones and lacks some. The table records roughly 41,000 clones, about 91% of them present only once. Sequenced here: CD4+ or CD8+ T cells sorted from blood, sampled in a trial of the OX40 agonist ivuxolimab. The receptors were sampled from an adult with an advanced solid tumor such as melanoma, head and neck, liver or kidney cancer.

The rearrangement links TRBV28 to TRBJ2-7; D ambiguous. Germline CDR1 reads MDHEN; CDR2 reads SYDVKM. This CDR3 has 14 amino acids. The V end lost 5 bases, the J end lost 0 bases, and 11 bases lay between the germline ends. The CDR3 loop is CASSQHTSSYEQYF. In DNA, the CDR3 is TGTGCCAGCAGTCAGCATACGAGCTCCTACGAGCAGTACTTC.

Remarks on this clone: This CDR3 is also generated by other DNA sequences in the sample. The chain recombines TRBV7-9 with TRBJ1-1; D is perhaps TRBD1 (5 bases). This CDR3 has 14 residues. Germline CDR1 and CDR2: SEHNR and FQNEAQ (reference sequence). Trimming stripped 5 bases from V and 0 bases from J, with 10 bases between. CDR3 bases: TGTGCCAGCAGCGAGGGACGGATGAACACTGAAGCTTTCTTT. Translation gives CASSEGRMNTEAFF.

The rearrangement joins TRBV7-9 to TRBJ1-1; D is undetermined. Germline V gene data show CDR1 as SEHNR and CDR2 as FQNEAQ (reference sequence). Trimming shortened V by 5 bases and J by 8 bases, and 12 bases separated the two germline ends. This CDR3 is built from 12 residues. The CDR3 DNA reads as TGTGCCAGCAGCCCGACAATTTTCGAAGCTTTCTTT. Its translation: CASSPTIFEAFF.

About this clone itself: This same CDR3 is encoded by further DNA sequences in the sample. This sequence joins TRBV27 and TRBJ1-2; D is undetermined. The CDR3 runs to 12 residues. Germline V gene sequence: CDR1 MNHEY, CDR2 SMNVEV (reference sequence). Trimming left V 6 bases short and J 3 bases short, with 8 bases between. The CDR3 loop reads CASRGGYYGYTF. In DNA, the CDR3 is TGTGCCAGCAGGGGTGGCTACTATGGCTACACCTTC.

This chain uses TRBV5-1 with TRBJ2-1, with 9 bases that match TRBD1. CDR1 and CDR2 (germline): SGHRS, YFSETQ. V shed 5 bases, J shed 3 bases, and the junction held 3 bases outside the gene matches. The CDR3 has 14 amino acids. The CDR3 loop reads CASRGTGSYNEQFF. The CDR3 DNA sequence: TGCGCCAGCAGGGGGACAGGGAGCTACAATGAGCAGTTCTTC.

The gene calls are TRBV19 and TRBJ1-2, with no clear D. The CDR3 sequence is 12 residues long. The V gene's germline CDR1 is LNHDA and CDR2 SQIVND (reference sequence). V gave up 8 bases and J gave up 8 bases, with 15 bases separating them. The CDR3 nucleotides are TGTGCCAGTTGTGCGACGCGGGGAGGCTACACCTTC. The encoded protein is CASCATRGGYTF.

The chain recombines TRBV30 with TRBJ1-2, with 10 bases aligning to TRBD1. CDR3 length equals 12 residues. V shed 7 bases and J 4 bases; nucleotides not matched to a gene: 3. Germline assignment: CDR1 GTSNPN and CDR2 SVGIG (reference sequence). CDR3 DNA: TGTGCCTTGGGACAGGGGACCTATGGCTACACCTTC. This codes for CALGQGTYGYTF.

V gene TRBV7-2 combines with J gene TRBJ2-5; 7 nucleotides agree with TRBD1. The CDR3 sequence is 16 residues long. V gave up 5 bases and J gave up 5 bases; unmatched junction bases: 14. Germline values: CDR1 SGHTA, CDR2 FQGNSA. The CDR3 coding sequence is TGTGCCAGCAGCCCGAGGACAGGACGGTTATGGGAGACCCAGTACTTC. This sequence encodes CASSPRTGRLWETQYF.

About this clone itself: One end of the junction varies from germline; a read error may be responsible. The CDR3 is CASSLGGPTDTQYF. The DNA of the CDR3 is TGTGCTAGCAGCTTGGGGGGACCCACAGATACGCAGTATTTT. This chain links TRBV7-7 with TRBJ2-3; a weak D match, TRBD2 (6 bases). CDR1 is SSHAT and CDR2 is FNYEAQ in the germline V gene (reference sequence). The CDR3 is 14 residues long. The full variable domain, rest sourced from reference TRBV7-7 and TRBJ2-3, is GAGVSQSPRYKVTKRGQDVTLRCDPISSHATLYWYQQALGQGPEFLTYFNYEAQPDKSGLPSDRFSAERPEGSISTLTIQRTEQRDSAMYRCASSLGGPTDTQYFGPGTRLTVL.

The J gene is TRBJ2-5, the V gene TRBV27; D not certain. Germline values: CDR1 MNHEY, CDR2 SMNVEV (reference sequence). The V end lost 6 bases, the J end lost 5 bases, and 43 bases lay between the germline ends. The CDR3 is 23 residues long. The CDR3 DNA reads TGTGCCAGCAGCCCCCCTTCCGTCAGCGTAGTTATACCGAGTTTGAACGGTCTGGAGACCCAGTACTTC. This gives the protein CASSPPSVSVVIPSLNGLETQYF.

The chain recombines TRBV27 with TRBJ1-6; D gene uncertain. CDR1 and CDR2 from the germline V gene are MNHEY and SMNVEV (reference sequence). The CDR3 has 16 residues. Trimming took off 7 bases at V and 7 bases at J, with 20 bases between the two ends. As DNA, the CDR3 is TGTGCCAGCACCCGAGGGCCAACGGAGAGCAATTCACCCCTCCACTTT. Its translation: CASTRGPTESNSPLHF.

As concerns this clone: The conserved phenylalanine or tryptophan normally closing the CDR3 is absent here, so this likely arose from a read error. The chain uses TRBV7-3 and TRBJ2-2; no definite D call. The CDR3 consists of 15 residues. The germline V and J ends were trimmed by 2 bases and 4 bases, with 11 bases remaining between them. Germline V CDR1 and CDR2: SGHTA, FQGTGA. In DNA form, the CDR3 reads TGTGCCAGCAGCTTACTAGGCCCCACCACCGGGGAGCTGTTTCTT. This codes for CASSLLGPTTGELFL.

This chain links TRBV27 with TRBJ2-4; D ambiguous. This CDR3 is built from 15 residues. The V gene lost 4 bases and the J gene lost 1 base, with 11 bases spanning the gap. Germline lookup yields CDR1 MNHEY and CDR2 SMNVEV (reference sequence). The CDR3 spells CASSSPQEAKNIQYF. CDR3 coding DNA: TGTGCCAGCAGTTCCCCTCAAGAGGCCAAAAACATTCAGTACTTC.

The chain links TRBV11-2 to TRBJ2-7; 7 bases fit TRBD1. The germline V gene encodes CDR1 SGHAT and CDR2 FQNNGV. The CDR3 has 15 residues. V gave up 4 bases and J gave up 0 bases; unmatched junction bases: 6. CDR3 residues: CASSSTRDSSYEQYF. The CDR3, as DNA: TGTGCCAGCAGCTCTACCCGGGACAGCTCCTACGAGCAGTACTTC.

This chain uses TRBV27 with TRBJ2-6; D is ambiguous. The V end was cut by 9 bases, the J end by 0 bases, with 6 bases between. CDR1 is MNHEY, CDR2 SMNVEV, per germline (reference sequence). This CDR3 is 13 amino acids long. The CDR3 DNA is TGTGCCAGTCAAAGCTCTGGGGCCAACGTCCTGACTTTC. Translation gives CASQSSGANVLTF.

This chain joins TRBV5-8 and TRBJ2-7; possible D gene TRBD1, 5 bases. The CDR3 spans 13 residues. Looked up from germline, CDR1 is SGHTS and CDR2 is YDEGEE. V lost 7 bases and J 4 bases, leaving 15 bases between the germline ends. The CDR3 reads CASRPWGGYEQYF. The CDR3 DNA is TGTGCCAGCCGACCCTGGGGCGGATACGAGCAGTACTTC. The whole variable domain, remainder taken from reference TRBV5-8 and TRBJ2-7, is EAGVTQSPTHLIKTRGQQATLRCSPISGHTSVYWYQQALGLGLQFLLWYDEGEERNRGNFPPRFSGRQFPNYSSELNVNALELEDSALYLCASRPWGGYEQYFGPGTRLTVT.

This rearrangement joins TRBV28 to TRBJ1-1, with 7 bases that match TRBD1. CDR1 is MDHEN and CDR2 is SYDVKM in the germline V gene. V dropped 6 bases and J dropped 4; count of bases not matched to a gene: 14. The CDR3 totals 16 residues. CDR3 loop: CASRRLRQGGITEAFF. CDR3 DNA sequence: TGTGCCAGCAGACGTCTTAGACAGGGAGGGATCACTGAAGCTTTCTTT.

By share, this clone counts as medium-sized. V usage is TRBV27 and J usage is TRBJ2-1; TRBD1 might be the D (6 bases). The germline CDR1 and CDR2 sequences are MNHEY and SMNVEV (reference sequence). This CDR3 is 12 amino acids long. With 5 bases removed from V and 9 bases from J, the gap between germline ends came to 11 bases. CDR3 bases: TGTGCCAGCAGTCCGCCAGGGGTTGAGCAGTTCTTC. This codes for CASSPPGVEQFF.

A single count supports this clone. This chain uses TRBV27 with TRBJ1-2; D might be TRBD1 (6 bases). Trimming removed 5 bases at V and 6 bases at J, with 25 bases between. The germline gives CDR1 MNHEY, CDR2 SMNVEV (reference sequence). The CDR3 consists of 17 residues. CDR3 protein: CASSVTSGVGPRDGYTF. In nucleotides, the CDR3 is TGTGCCAGCAGTGTCACATCAGGGGTCGGACCCAGAGATGGCTACACCTTC.

V and J are TRBV19 and TRBJ1-2; 7 bases match TRBD1. CDR1 is LNHDA, CDR2 SQIVND, per germline (reference sequence). The CDR3 runs to 14 residues. V trimming: 6 bases; J trimming: 4 bases; junction bases outside the gene matches: 8. CDR3 amino acids: CASSLMTGFYGYTF. DNA of the CDR3: TGTGCCAGTAGCTTAATGACAGGGTTCTATGGCTACACCTTC.